This T cell receptor (beta chain) derives from a study of cytomegalovirus exposure and HLA in healthy donors. Overall study findings and caveats: By a later analysis, the bulk of CMV-associated TCR beta chains appeared HLA-restricted. Within an earlier analysis, most TCR beta V segments proved productive either about 90% or about 30% of the time.

V trimming: 0 bases; J trimming: 2 bases; junction bases outside the gene matches: 3. This CDR3 comprises 16 residues. Germline CDR1 LGHNT, CDR2 FRNRAP. In regard to this clone: Its antigen is unknown.

With 60 Vbeta and 13 Jbeta primers, the PCR was carried out. As handled by the study authors: An analysis that came later counted 73 million or so unique TCR beta chains, approximately 10 million shared. Some clones are missing from TCRdb's copy, which holds only in-frame ones; the method was immunoSEQ multiplex PCR. Clone size and V and J calls were adopted from that table, with D and trimming inferred from the DNA. Of 280,000 or so clones listed, about 90% are singletons. The clonotype comes from a woman aged 18-29 years in good health and CMV-seronegative. Sequences were obtained from PBMCs. V gene TRBV12-5 combines with J gene TRBJ2-3; 9 bases agree with TRBD2. Written as DNA, the CDR3 is TGTGCTAGTGGTTTGGTATTAGCGGGGGACACAGATACGCAGTATTTT. It specifies CASGLVLAGDTDTQYF.